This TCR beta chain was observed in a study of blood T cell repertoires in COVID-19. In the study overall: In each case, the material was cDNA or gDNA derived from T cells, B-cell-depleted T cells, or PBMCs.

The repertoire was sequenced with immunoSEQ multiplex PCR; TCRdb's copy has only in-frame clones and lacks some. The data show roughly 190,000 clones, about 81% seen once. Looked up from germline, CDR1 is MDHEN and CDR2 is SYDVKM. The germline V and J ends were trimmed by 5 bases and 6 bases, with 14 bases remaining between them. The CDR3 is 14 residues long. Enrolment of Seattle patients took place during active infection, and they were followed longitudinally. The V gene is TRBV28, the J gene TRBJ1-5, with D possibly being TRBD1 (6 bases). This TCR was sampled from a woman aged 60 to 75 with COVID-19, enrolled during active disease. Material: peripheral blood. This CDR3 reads CASSLRGGGQPQHF. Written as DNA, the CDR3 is TGTGCCAGCAGTCTAAGGGGGGGTGGTCAGCCCCAGCATTTT.